The 26 T cell receptor beta chains given below trace back to one sample, sequenced in a study of T cells expressing NK-cell markers (dated by TCRdb to about 2020). Libraries were constructed by 5' RACE. Sequenced on an Illumina HiSeq 2000. Based on TCRdb reprocessing of the reads, there is one entry per CDR3 protein sequence, and DNA is missing. The sample's table lists a count of about 380,000 distinct CDR3 sequences. The top ten clones comprise 5% to 5.5% of the sample. Sequencing input: blood T cells: a sorted CD56 or NKG2C T cell subset, CD4+ or CD8+ T cells, or bulk PBMC T cells (not recorded which). The receptor source for this set is a man aged 18 to 70 in good health.

The chain carries TRBV9 and TRBJ2-2; TCRdb indicates TRBD1, and absent DNA this call remains unverified. The CDR3 totals 16 residues. Germline loops: CDR1 SGDLS, CDR2 YYNGEE. CDR3: CASSVVGGLNTGELFF.

The CDR3 is CASSLARRQQETQYF. This chain links TRBV11-2 with TRBJ2-5; no DNA is available, so the TRBD1 call from TCRdb remains unchecked. CDR1 and CDR2 from the germline V gene are SGHAT and FQNNGV. This CDR3 is 15 amino acids long.

The chain joins TRBV29-1 to TRBJ1-1. Germline CDR1 reads SQVTM; CDR2 reads ANQGSEA. The CDR3 has 12 amino acids. CDR3 protein: CSVVRSETEAFF.

The CDR3 here is CASSWGTGSYNEQFF. This chain uses TRBV11-2 with TRBJ2-1; TCRdb outputs TRBD1, but without DNA this stays unchecked. CDR3 length equals 15 residues. Germline assignment: CDR1 SGHAT and CDR2 FQNNGV.

This sequence joins TRBV7-2 and TRBJ2-7. CDR1 and CDR2 (germline): SGHTA, FQGNSA. The CDR3 runs to 13 residues. CDR3 in amino acids: CASSPLASYEQYF.

This chain joins TRBV12-3 or TRBV12-4 and TRBJ2-3; TCRdb lists TRBD1, though no DNA is available to test this call. The CDR3 is 15 amino acids. The CDR3 loop reads CASSFALGHTDTQYF.

The gene calls are TRBV7-8 and TRBJ2-2; with no DNA, the TCRdb D assignment of TRBD1 cannot be verified. This CDR3 has 17 amino acids. Germline loops: CDR1 SGHVS, CDR2 FQNEAQ. The CDR3 is CASSFGRGSMNTGELFF.

CDR3 residues: CASSVVQAGTDTQYF. The rearrangement uses TRBV9 and TRBJ2-3. Germline CDR1 SGDLS, CDR2 YYNGEE. The CDR3 contains 15 residues.

This rearrangement joins TRBV7-6 to TRBJ1-2; TCRdb calls TRBD1, which cannot be checked without DNA. CDR3 length equals 15 residues. Germline CDR1 reads SGHVS; CDR2 reads FNYEAQ. This chain's CDR3 is CASSLGGQANYGYTF.

The chain employs TRBV12-3 or TRBV12-4 and TRBJ1-5; TCRdb designates TRBD1, a call that cannot be tested without DNA. The CDR3 is 18 residues long. This CDR3 reads CASSLYQGTGGRNQPQHF.

The rearrangement joins TRBV7-2 to TRBJ1-5. The germline V gene has CDR1 SGHTA and CDR2 FQGNSA. This CDR3 has 13 amino acids. CDR3 protein: CASSFGNEQPQHF.

This CDR3 reads CASSKGLAGNEQFF. This chain links TRBV19 with TRBJ2-1; the D call of TRBD2 rests on TCRdb alone, since no DNA is present to check it. The CDR3 extends over 14 amino acids. The V gene's germline CDR1 is LNHDA and CDR2 SQIVND (reference sequence).

The chain links TRBV5-1 to TRBJ2-1. CDR3 size: 15 residues. Germline V gene sequence: CDR1 SGHRS, CDR2 YFSETQ. The CDR3 spells CASSSGRVSYNEQFF.

The V gene is TRBV7-8, the J gene TRBJ1-6. The CDR3 consists of 16 residues. Germline V lookup: CDR1 SGHVS, CDR2 FQNEAQ. The CDR3: CASSSTWMTGNSPLHF.

The chain is built from TRBV7-2 and TRBJ1-5. The CDR3 has 15 amino acids. Germline V gene sequence: CDR1 SGHTA, CDR2 FQGNSA. The CDR3 sequence is CASSQGGATNQPQHF.

This chain uses TRBV3-1 with TRBJ2-1; the D call of TRBD1 rests on TCRdb alone, since no DNA is present to check it. The CDR3 extends over 12 amino acids. Germline CDR1 LGHDT, CDR2 YNNKEL (reference sequence). CDR3 sequence: CASSHTGKSQFF.

This rearrangement joins TRBV11-2 to TRBJ1-4; TCRdb indicates TRBD1, and absent DNA this call remains unverified. The CDR3 has 15 amino acids. Germline CDR1 SGHAT, CDR2 FQNNGV. This CDR3 reads CASSSWDRRNEKLFF.

V is TRBV5-8 and J is TRBJ2-5; TCRdb gives TRBD1 as the D gene, but with no DNA this cannot be confirmed. There are 15 residues in the CDR3. The germline gives CDR1 SGHTS, CDR2 YDEGEE. CDR3 region: CASSLVGGGQETQYF.

The chain is built from TRBV6-4 and TRBJ2-3; the TRBD2 assignment by TCRdb is unverifiable without DNA. Germline V gene lookup returns CDR1 MRHNA and CDR2 SNTAGT. CDR3 length: 15 residues. The CDR3 here is CATSSIGSIGDTQYF.

The chain is built from TRBV12-3 or TRBV12-4 and TRBJ1-2; TCRdb gives TRBD1 as the D gene, but with no DNA this cannot be confirmed. The CDR3 spans 12 residues. The CDR3 sequence is CASRELGAGYTF.

The V call is TRBV24-1, the J call TRBJ2-2; TCRdb proposes TRBD1, but this gene call is untestable without DNA. Germline CDR1 reads KGHDR; CDR2 reads SFDVKD. The CDR3 is made up of 14 amino acids. CDR3 loop: CATSDPRVPGELFF.

The V and J genes are TRBV29-1 and TRBJ2-1; TCRdb names TRBD1, which stays unverified in the absence of DNA. The CDR3 extends over 16 amino acids. CDR1 SQVTM and CDR2 ANQGSEA come from the germline V gene. This chain's CDR3 is CSVRTPGQSINNEQFF.

This clonotype is labeled medium-sized based on frequency. V is TRBV12-3 or TRBV12-4 and J is TRBJ2-5. This CDR3 is 13 amino acids long. The CDR3 loop is CASSLTQVETQYF.

The V gene is TRBV19, the J gene TRBJ2-7; the TCRdb D gene call, TRBD1, has no DNA to confirm it. The CDR3 has 14 amino acids. CDR1 is LNHDA, CDR2 SQIVND, per germline (reference sequence). The CDR3 protein is CATKRTATSYEQYF. The full variable domain, completed using reference TRBV19 and TRBJ2-7, is DGGITQSPKYLFRKEGQNVTLSCEQNLNHDAMYWYRQDPGQGLRLIYYSQIVNDFQKGDIAEGYSVSREKKESFPLTVTSAQKNPTAFYLCATKRTATSYEQYFGPGTRLTVT.

This chain uses TRBV9 with TRBJ1-1; TCRdb lists TRBD1, though no DNA is available to test this call. In germline, CDR1 is SGDLS, CDR2 YYNGEE. There are 13 residues in the CDR3. The CDR3 sequence: CASSAGGQTEAFF.

This chain connects TRBV11-2 to TRBJ2-1; checking the TCRdb D call of TRBD2 is not possible without DNA. CDR1 SGHAT and CDR2 FQNNGV come from the germline V gene. The CDR3 covers 17 residues. Here the CDR3 reads CASSPVEGFVVYNEQFF.